The present entry profiles one T cell receptor beta chain with its context. The antigen is not known. The data belong to a study of CD4 T cells in relation to SARS-CoV-2 and coronaviruses. Broader study findings: Samples before the pandemic and after infection were not matched within any donor.

CD4+ T cells from unexposed donors were obtained before the COVID-19 pandemic (2011-2018). Uncultured naive and memory CD4+ T cells supplied DNA for deep TCR-beta sequencing. Using immunoSEQ multiplex PCR, the repertoire was profiled, and TCRdb retains in-frame clones only, with some absent. Among 60,000 to 65,000 clones listed, 94% were seen once. Sample: naive CD4+ T cells from PBMCs. Subset specified: naive CD4+ T cells isolated by negative enrichment. The receptor's source is a human donor in good health.

The CDR3 protein is CASSLAGGRPGVTAFF. DNA of the CDR3: TGTGCCAGCAGCTTGGCTGGGGGACGGCCGGGGGTGACAGCTTTCTTT. This chain uses TRBV5-6 with TRBJ1-1; possible D gene TRBD1, 5 bases. Deletions cut 0 bases from V and 10 bases from J, with 22 bases between. Germline assignment: CDR1 SGHDT and CDR2 YYEEEE. This CDR3 has 16 amino acids.